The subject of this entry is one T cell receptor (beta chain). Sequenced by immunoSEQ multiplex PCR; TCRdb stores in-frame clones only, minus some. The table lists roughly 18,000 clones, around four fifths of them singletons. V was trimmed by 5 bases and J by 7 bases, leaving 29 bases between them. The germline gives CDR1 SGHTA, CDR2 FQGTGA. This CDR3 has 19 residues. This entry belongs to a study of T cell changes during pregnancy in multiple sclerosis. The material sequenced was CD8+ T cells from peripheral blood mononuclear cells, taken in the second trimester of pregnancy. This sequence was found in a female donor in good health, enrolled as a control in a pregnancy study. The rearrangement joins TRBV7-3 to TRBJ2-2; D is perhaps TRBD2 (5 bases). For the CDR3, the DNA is TGTGCCAGCAGCCCCAAACGGGGATCCCACGCTAAAAAGTACGGGGAGCTGTTTTTT. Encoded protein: CASSPKRGSHAKKYGELFF.